This T cell receptor beta chain was identified in a study of blood T cell repertoires in COVID-19. Study background: Acute and convalescent COVID-19 samples came from the United States, Italy and Spain. T cells, B-cell-depleted T cells, or PBMCs provided the cDNA or gDNA that served as material.

Worth noting for this clone: Germline is not matched at one junction end, which may reflect a read error.

Source study methods: Cell counts per sample came from amplifying reference gene primers. Sequencing was performed with immunoSEQ multiplex PCR; in TCRdb, only in-frame clones are kept and a portion is missing. Clonal size and the V and J genes are those of that table, whereas D and trimming came from the DNA. This table holds about 400,000 clones, around 87% found once. The CDR3 loop spans 17 amino acids. CDR1 and CDR2 (germline): KGHSH, LQKENI. Recovered status in Cohort 3 required two negative PCRs, clearance, or symptom resolution. This chain connects TRBV18 to TRBJ1-1; 8 nucleotides match TRBD1. This clonotype originated in a woman aged 50 to 60 who had recovered from COVID-19. Sequenced: PBMCs or T cells enriched from blood (not recorded which). The CDR3 region is CASSPQGDSGPGTEAFF. The CDR3 coding sequence is TGTGCCAGCTCGCCACAGGGGGATTCCGGTCCTGGCACTGAAGCTTTCTTT.